This TCR beta chain was sequenced for a study of blood T cells in healthy people across ages. Study-level results: Among T cells, TCR beta diversity per million cells dropped roughly linearly as age rose. Reliance upon unsorted PBMCs precluded definitive naive versus antigen-experienced comparison.

Then a second PCR, running about 6 to 12 cycles, was carried out with a sample-barcoded 5' primer and a J-beta primer mix. TCRdb ran MiXCR on the 5' RACE reads and lists one entry per CDR3 protein. Among hundreds of thousands of distinct CDR3 sequences listed, 45% to 70% were seen once. Comment on this clonotype: The antigen is unknown.

For every donor, a draw yielded roughly 9.3 milliliters of peripheral blood. Per sample, a minimum of 6.5 million PBMCs were isolated. V dropped 2 bases and J dropped 4 bases, with 9 bases sitting between them. The CDR3 length is 14 residues. Germline CDR1 and CDR2: MNHEY and SVGAGI. This chain connects TRBV6-5 to TRBJ1-5, with D possibly matching TRBD1 (6 bases). This TCR was recovered from a man aged 40-49 years in good health. The source material was blood. The CDR3 sequence: CASSYRTGNQPQHF. The DNA of the CDR3 is TGTGCCAGCAGTTACCGTACAGGGAATCAGCCCCAGCATTTT.